This TCR beta chain was retrieved from a study of regulatory and conventional T cells in RAG deficiency. Findings and limits, study-wide: Patient subsets had shorter CDR3s; Omenn Treg-Tconv overlap exceeded 85%. RAG-deficient patients showed markedly lower Shannon entropy and higher Simpson indices than control T-cell subsets. Sorted Omenn CD25-high CD127-low cells may not be bona fide Tregs.

About this clone: Its antigen is unknown.

Conventional CD4+ T cells were sorted from blood as CD25-low CD127-high cells. CDR1 is LNHDA, CDR2 SQIVND, per germline (reference sequence). After removal of 3 bases from V and 0 bases from J, the junction contained 3 bases not matched to a gene. This CDR3 is 16 amino acids long. TCRdb's copy holds only in-frame clones and misses some; the assay was immunoSEQ multiplex PCR. The sample shows fewer than 40,000 clones, around 96% of them seen only once. In addition, the sample was reused for a study of regulatory T cells. That source adds: The PCR used 52 TRBV and 13 TRBJ primers. Regulatory T cells showed the strongest V-J pair restriction and V/J gene skewing among patient repertoires.

The receptor's source is a human donor in good health. The V and J genes are TRBV19 and TRBJ2-3, with 10 bases lining up with TRBD1. The sequencing input was CD25- CD4+ T cells sorted from blood. The CDR3 nucleotides read TGTGCCAGTAGTATTAGGACAGGGGGTAGCACAGATACGCAGTATTTT. Protein: CASSIRTGGSTDTQYF.